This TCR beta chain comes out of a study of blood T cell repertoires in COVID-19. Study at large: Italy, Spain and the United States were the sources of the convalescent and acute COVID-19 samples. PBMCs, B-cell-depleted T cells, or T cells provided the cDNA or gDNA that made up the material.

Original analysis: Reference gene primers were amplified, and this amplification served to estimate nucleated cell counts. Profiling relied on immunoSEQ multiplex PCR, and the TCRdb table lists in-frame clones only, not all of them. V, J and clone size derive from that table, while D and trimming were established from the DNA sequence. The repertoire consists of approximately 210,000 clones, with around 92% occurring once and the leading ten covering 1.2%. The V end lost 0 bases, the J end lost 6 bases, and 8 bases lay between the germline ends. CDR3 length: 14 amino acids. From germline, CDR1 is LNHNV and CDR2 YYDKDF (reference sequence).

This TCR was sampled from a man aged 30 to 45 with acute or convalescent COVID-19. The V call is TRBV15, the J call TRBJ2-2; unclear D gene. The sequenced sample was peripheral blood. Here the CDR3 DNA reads TGTGCCACCAGCAGAGATCCCATTCCCGGGGAGCTGTTTTTT. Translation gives CATSRDPIPGELFF.